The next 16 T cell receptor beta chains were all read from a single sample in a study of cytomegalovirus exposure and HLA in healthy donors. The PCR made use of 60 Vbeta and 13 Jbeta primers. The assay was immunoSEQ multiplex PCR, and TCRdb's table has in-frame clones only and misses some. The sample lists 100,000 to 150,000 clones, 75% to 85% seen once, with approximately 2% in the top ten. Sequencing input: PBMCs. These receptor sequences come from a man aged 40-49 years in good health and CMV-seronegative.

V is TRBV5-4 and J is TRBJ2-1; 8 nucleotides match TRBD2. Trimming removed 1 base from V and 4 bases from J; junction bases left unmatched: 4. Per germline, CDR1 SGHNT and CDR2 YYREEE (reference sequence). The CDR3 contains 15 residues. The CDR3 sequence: CASSLNSGGYNEQFF. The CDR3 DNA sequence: TGTGCCAGCAGCTTGAACAGCGGGGGTTACAATGAGCAGTTCTTC.

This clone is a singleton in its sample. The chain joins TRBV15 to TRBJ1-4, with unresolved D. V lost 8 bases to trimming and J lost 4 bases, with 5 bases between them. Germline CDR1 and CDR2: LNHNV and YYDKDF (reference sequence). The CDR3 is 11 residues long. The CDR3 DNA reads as TGTGCCACCGAGAGTAATGAAAAACTGTTTTTT. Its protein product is CATESNEKLFF. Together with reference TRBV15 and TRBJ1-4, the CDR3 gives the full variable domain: DAMVIQNPRYQVTQFGKPVTLSCSQTLNHNVMYWYQQKSSQAPKLLFHYYDKDFNNEADTPDNFQSRRPNTSFCFLDIRSPGLGDTAMYLCATESNEKLFFGSGTQLSVL.

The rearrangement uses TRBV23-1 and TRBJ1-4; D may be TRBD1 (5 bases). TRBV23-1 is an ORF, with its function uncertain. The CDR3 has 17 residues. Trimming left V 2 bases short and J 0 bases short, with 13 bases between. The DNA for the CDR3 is TGCGCCAGCAGTCAACGGGGGACGGTTTCAACTAATGAAAAACTGTTTTTT. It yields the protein CASSQRGTVSTNEKLFF.

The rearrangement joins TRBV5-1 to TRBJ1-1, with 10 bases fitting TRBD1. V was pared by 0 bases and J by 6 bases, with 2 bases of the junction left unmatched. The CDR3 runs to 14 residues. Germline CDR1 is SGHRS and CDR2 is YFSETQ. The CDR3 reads CASSLAGQGSEAFF. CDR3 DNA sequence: TGCGCCAGCAGCTTGGCGGGACAGGGGTCTGAAGCTTTCTTT.

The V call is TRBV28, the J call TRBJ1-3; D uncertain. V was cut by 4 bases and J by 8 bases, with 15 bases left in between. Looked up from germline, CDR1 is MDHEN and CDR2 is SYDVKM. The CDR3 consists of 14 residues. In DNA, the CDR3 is TGTGCCAGCAGTTCAGCGTTTTTAGGTTACACCATATATTTT. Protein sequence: CASSSAFLGYTIYF.

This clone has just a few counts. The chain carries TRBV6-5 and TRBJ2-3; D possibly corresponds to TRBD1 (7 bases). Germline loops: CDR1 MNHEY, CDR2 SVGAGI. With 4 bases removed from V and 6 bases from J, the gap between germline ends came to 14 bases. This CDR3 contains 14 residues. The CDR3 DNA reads TGTGCCAGCAGTTGGCGACAGGGACTGGATACGCAGTATTTT. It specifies CASSWRQGLDTQYF.

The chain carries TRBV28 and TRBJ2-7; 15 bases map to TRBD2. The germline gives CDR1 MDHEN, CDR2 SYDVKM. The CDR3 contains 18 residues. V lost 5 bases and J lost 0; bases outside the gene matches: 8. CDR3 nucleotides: TGTGCCAGCAGTAAAGGGACTAGCGGGAGGCGCAGCTCCTACGAGCAGTACTTC. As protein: CASSKGTSGRRSSYEQYF.

As DNA, the CDR3 is TGTGCCAGCAGCTCCGGGGAGGACACTGAAGCTTTCTTT. As protein: CASSSGEDTEAFF. The rearrangement joins TRBV7-7 to TRBJ1-1; D unclear. V lost 4 bases and J 3 bases, leaving 9 bases between the germline ends. The CDR3 is 13 amino acids. CDR1 and CDR2 from the germline V gene are SSHAT and FNYEAQ (reference sequence).

CDR3 nucleotide sequence: TGTGCCACTCAGCCTGTCCCTGACAGGAGTTATGGCTACACCTTC. Protein sequence: CATQPVPDRSYGYTF. This rearrangement joins TRBV6-5 to TRBJ1-2; a possible D gene is TRBD1 (6 bases). CDR1 is MNHEY and CDR2 is SVGAGI in the germline V gene. The CDR3 extends over 15 amino acids. V gave up 10 bases and J gave up 5 bases, with 23 bases separating them.

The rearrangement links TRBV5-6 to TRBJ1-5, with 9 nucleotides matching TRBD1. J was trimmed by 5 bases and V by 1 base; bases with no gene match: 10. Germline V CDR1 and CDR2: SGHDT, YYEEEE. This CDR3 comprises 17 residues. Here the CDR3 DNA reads TGTGCCAGCAGCTTGTCGTGGGACAGGGCGAAGGATCAGCCCCAGCATTTT. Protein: CASSLSWDRAKDQPQHF.

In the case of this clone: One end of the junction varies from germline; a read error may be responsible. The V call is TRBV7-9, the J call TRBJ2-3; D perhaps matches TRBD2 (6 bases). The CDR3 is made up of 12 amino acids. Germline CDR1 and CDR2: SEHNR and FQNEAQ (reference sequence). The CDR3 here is CASSRAGTEDIF. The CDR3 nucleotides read TGTGCCAGCAGTCGAGCCGGGACTGAAGATATATTT.

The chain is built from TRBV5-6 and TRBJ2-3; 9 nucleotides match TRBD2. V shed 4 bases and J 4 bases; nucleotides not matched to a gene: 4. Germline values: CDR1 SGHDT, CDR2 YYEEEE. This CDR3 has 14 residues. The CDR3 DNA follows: TGTGCCAGCAGCCCCGTAGCGGGAGCAGATACGCAGTATTTT. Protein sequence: CASSPVAGADTQYF. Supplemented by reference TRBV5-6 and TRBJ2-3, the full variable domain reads DAGVTQSPTHLIKTRGQQVTLRCSPKSGHDTVSWYQQALGQGPQFIFQYYEEEERQRGNFPDRFSGHQFPNYSSELNVNALLLGDSALYLCASSPVAGADTQYFGPGTRLTVL.

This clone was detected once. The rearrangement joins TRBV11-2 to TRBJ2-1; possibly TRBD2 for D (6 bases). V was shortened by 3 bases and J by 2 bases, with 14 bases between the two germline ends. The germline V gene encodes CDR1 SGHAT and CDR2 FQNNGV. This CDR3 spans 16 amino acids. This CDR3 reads CASSFGTGGPYNEQFF. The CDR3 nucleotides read TGTGCCAGCAGCTTCGGAACCGGGGGACCCTACAATGAGCAGTTCTTC.

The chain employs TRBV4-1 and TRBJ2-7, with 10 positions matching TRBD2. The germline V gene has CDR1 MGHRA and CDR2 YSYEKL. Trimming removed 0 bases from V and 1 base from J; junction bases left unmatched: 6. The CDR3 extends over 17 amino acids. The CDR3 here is CASSQDSLAGVSYEQYF. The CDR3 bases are TGCGCCAGCAGCCAAGATAGCCTAGCGGGAGTTTCCTACGAGCAGTACTTC.

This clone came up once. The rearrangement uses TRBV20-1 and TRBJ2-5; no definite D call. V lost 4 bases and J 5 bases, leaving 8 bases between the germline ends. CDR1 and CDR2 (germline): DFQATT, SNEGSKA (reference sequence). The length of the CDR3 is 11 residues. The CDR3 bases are TGCAGTGCTACAAAATTGGAGACCCAGTACTTC. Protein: CSATKLETQYF.

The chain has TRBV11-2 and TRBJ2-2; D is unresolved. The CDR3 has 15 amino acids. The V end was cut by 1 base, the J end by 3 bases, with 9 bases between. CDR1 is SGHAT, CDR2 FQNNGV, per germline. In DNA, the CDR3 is TGTGCCAGCAGCTTAGCCAGGAAGGACACCGGGGAGCTGTTTTTT. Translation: CASSLARKDTGELFF.